Each of the 18 T cell receptor beta chains below was sequenced from the same sample in a study of CXCR3 chemokines and chemotherapy response in bladder cancer. A single record per CDR3 protein comes from TCRdb applying MiXCR to the PCR reads. The table has about 8,900 distinct CDR3 sequences, under 30% seen once; the top ten hold around 8.1%. This specimen was acquired from a patient whose treatment included neoadjuvant chemotherapy. The receptors shown here come from a human donor with bladder cancer that did not respond to neoadjuvant chemotherapy.

About this clonotype itself: This likely reflects a read error, since a far larger clone is one base away. The rearrangement joins TRBV6-2 or TRBV6-3 to TRBJ1-6; 7 nucleotides agree with TRBD1. CDR1 is MNHEY, CDR2 SVGEGT, per germline. This CDR3 comprises 14 residues. V gave up 6 bases and J gave up 7 bases; unmatched junction bases: 6. CDR3 sequence: CASSGDSRNSPLHF. In DNA form, the CDR3 reads TGTGCCAGCAGCGGGGACAGTAGAAATTCACCCCTCCACTTT.

This clonotype came up many times. The chain employs TRBV18 and TRBJ1-1, with D unclear. The CDR3 has 13 amino acids. Deletions cut 4 bases from V and 6 bases from J, with 12 bases between. Germline CDR1 is KGHSH and CDR2 is LQKENI. The CDR3 DNA follows: TGTGCCAGCTCACAGGGAGCCAGCCCTGAAGCTTTCTTT. It is translated as CASSQGASPEAFF.

Points on this clonotype: A far larger clone is off by one base, so a read error is likely. The chain is built from TRBV6-5 and TRBJ2-7; tentatively, D is TRBD2 (5 bases). V lost 1 base, J lost 7 bases, and 17 bases lay in between. The germline V gene has CDR1 MNHEY and CDR2 SVGAGI. CDR3 size: 15 residues. The CDR3 region is CASSYWKSGGNEQYF. Written as DNA, the CDR3 is TGTGCCAGCAGTTACTGGAAAAGCGGTGGCAATGAGCAGTACTTC.

In regard to this clonotype: A far larger clone is one nucleotide away, so this likely arose from a read error. This chain links TRBV10-3 with TRBJ2-2, with 7 bases aligning to TRBD1. The CDR3 sequence is 13 residues long. The junction had 0 bases not matched to a gene; V was cut back by 4 bases and J by 4 bases. CDR1 and CDR2 (germline): ENHRY, SYGVKD. This CDR3 reads CAISGQGTGELFF. The DNA of the CDR3 is TGTGCCATCAGTGGACAGGGCACCGGGGAGCTGTTTTTT.

In its sample, this clonotype was seen many times. The chain has TRBV7-2 and TRBJ2-7; the match to TRBD1 covers 7 bases. V shed 5 bases and J 13 bases; nucleotides not matched to a gene: 20. Germline CDR1 is SGHTA and CDR2 is FQGNSA. The CDR3 covers 15 residues. CDR3 loop: CASSRGPGDGTVIYF. The CDR3 DNA follows: TGTGCCAGCAGCCGAGGTCCAGGGGACGGGACAGTCATTTACTTC.

This clonotype counts as medium-sized (0.01 to 0.1%). The rearrangement links TRBV6-2 or TRBV6-3 to TRBJ1-2; the D is unclear. Germline V gene data show CDR1 as MNHEY and CDR2 as SVGEGT. V shed 8 bases and J shed 8 bases, with 24 bases lying between them. The CDR3 length is 15 residues. The CDR3 loop reads CASRYTGPTWGGYTF. CDR3 coding DNA: TGTGCCAGCCGCTACACCGGGCCGACCTGGGGAGGCTACACCTTC.

In this sample, this clonotype turned up many times. The chain combines TRBV6-2 or TRBV6-3 with TRBJ1-6; tentatively, D is TRBD1 (5 bases). The length of the CDR3 is 14 residues. Germline V gene data show CDR1 as MNHEY and CDR2 as SVGEGT. The V end was cut by 2 bases, the J end by 9 bases, with 11 bases between. CDR3 protein: CASSYTGLSSPLHF. CDR3 sequence (DNA): TGTGCCAGCAGTTACACGGGACTAAGTTCACCCCTCCACTTT.

This clonotype is termed medium-sized. The chain uses TRBV6-1 and TRBJ2-7; TRBD1 aligns across 9 bases. Germline V CDR1 and CDR2: MNHNS, SASEGT. The CDR3 contains 13 residues. V trimming: 10 bases; J trimming: 3 bases; junction bases outside the gene matches: 7. The CDR3 DNA sequence: TGTGCCACAACCGGGACAGGGCTCTACGAGCAGTACTTC. Protein sequence: CATTGTGLYEQYF.

This clonotype was observed at least ten times. This chain connects TRBV28 to TRBJ1-1; D ambiguous. V lost 6 bases, J lost 0 bases, and 11 bases lay in between. Germline V gene lookup returns CDR1 MDHEN and CDR2 SYDVKM. The CDR3 has 14 amino acids. The CDR3 loop is CASSVGNMNTEAFF. The CDR3 DNA reads TGTGCCAGCAGCGTGGGGAATATGAACACTGAAGCTTTCTTT.

CDR3 protein: CASGGHNQETQYF. The CDR3, as DNA: TGTGCCAGCGGGGGACACAACCAAGAGACCCAGTACTTC. The chain combines TRBV24-1 with TRBJ2-5, with D possibly being TRBD2 (7 bases). The CDR3 length is 13 residues. The V gene's germline CDR1 is KGHDR and CDR2 SFDVKD. Trimming left V 11 bases short and J 0 bases short, with 12 bases between.

This chain links TRBV19 with TRBJ1-2, with 8 nucleotides matching TRBD1. With V trimmed by 3 bases and J by 6 bases, 6 bases remained unmatched. CDR3 length: 14 amino acids. Germline lookup yields CDR1 LNHDA and CDR2 SQIVND (reference sequence). The CDR3 sequence: CASSIGRDRHGYTF. The CDR3 bases are TGTGCCAGTAGTATCGGAAGGGACAGGCATGGCTACACCTTC. Full variable domain (missing parts from reference TRBV19 and TRBJ1-2): DGGITQSPKYLFRKEGQNVTLSCEQNLNHDAMYWYRQDPGQGLRLIYYSQIVNDFQKGDIAEGYSVSREKKESFPLTVTSAQKNPTAFYLCASSIGRDRHGYTFGSGTRLTVV.

This clonotype was picked up many times. The genes are TRBV28 and TRBJ2-7; TRBD1 matches at 9 bases. CDR1 and CDR2 from the germline V gene are MDHEN and SYDVKM. V shed 7 bases, J shed 0 bases, and the junction held 10 bases outside the gene matches. CDR3 size: 16 residues. The CDR3 is CASKSPGTGISYEQYF. For the CDR3, the DNA is TGTGCCAGCAAATCCCCAGGGACAGGGATCTCCTACGAGCAGTACTTC.

The chain is built from TRBV6-2 or TRBV6-3 and TRBJ2-5, with D maybe TRBD2 (5 bases). The CDR3 is 12 residues long. V was clipped by 8 bases and J by 4 bases, with 11 bases between them. The germline V gene has CDR1 MNHEY and CDR2 SVGEGT. CDR3 DNA: TGTGCCAGCTTTGGGAGCGGAGAGACCCAGTACTTC. Its protein is CASFGSGETQYF.

This clonotype came up a few times. The chain links TRBV14 to TRBJ1-6; 10 nucleotides match TRBD1. This CDR3 is 16 amino acids long. V lost 3 bases and J lost 4; bases outside the gene matches: 3. Germline V gives CDR1 SGHDN, CDR2 FVKESK. The chain's CDR3 is CASSQGQGLYNSPLHF. The DNA of the CDR3 is TGTGCCAGCAGCCAGGGACAGGGGCTTTATAATTCACCCCTCCACTTT.

The chain has TRBV30 and TRBJ2-1, with 11 bases aligning to TRBD2. V lost 5 bases, J lost 7 bases, and 4 bases stayed unmatched. Germline CDR1 is GTSNPN and CDR2 is SVGIG (reference sequence). The CDR3 has 13 residues. The CDR3 sequence: CAWGSGGANEQFF. The CDR3 bases are TGTGCCTGGGGTAGCGGGGGGGCAAATGAGCAGTTCTTC.

On this clonotype: The likely explanation is a read error, given a far larger clone one base away. The rearrangement joins TRBV6-1 to TRBJ1-1; TRBD1 aligns across 7 bases. Trimming cost V 5 bases and J 4 bases; bases outside gene matches: 10. Germline assignment: CDR1 MNHNS and CDR2 SASEGT. This CDR3 has 15 residues. Written as DNA, the CDR3 is TGTGCCAGCAGTTTTAGCGTGGCAGGGGGCACTGAAGCTTTCTTT. Its translation: CASSFSVAGGTEAFF.

This clonotype qualifies as medium-sized. V gene TRBV7-2 combines with J gene TRBJ2-3; D remains ambiguous. The CDR3 consists of 18 residues. Looked up from germline, CDR1 is SGHTA and CDR2 is FQGNSA. V was pared by 2 bases and J by 1 base, with 19 bases between. The CDR3 spells CASSLRVPSPLGTDTQYF. The CDR3 DNA reads TGTGCCAGCAGCTTACGTGTACCTTCCCCGTTAGGCACAGATACGCAGTATTTT.

This clonotype showed up many times. The chain uses TRBV10-3 and TRBJ2-7; no clear D. CDR1 is ENHRY and CDR2 is SYGVKD in the germline V gene. The length of the CDR3 is 12 residues. V was pared by 6 bases and J by 0 bases, with 6 bases between. The CDR3: CAIRTASYEQYF. In DNA, the CDR3 is TGTGCCATCAGGACTGCCTCCTACGAGCAGTACTTC.